The source of this T cell receptor beta chain is a study of technical replicates of blood from a handful of donors. Only one count was recorded for this clone. This specimen includes other DNA sequences encoding the same CDR3. V dropped 1 base and J dropped 4 bases, with 8 bases sitting between them. This CDR3 has 13 amino acids. CDR1 is SEHNR and CDR2 is FQNEAQ in the germline V gene (reference sequence). Measured with immunoSEQ multiplex PCR; TCRdb has only the in-frame clones, and not every one. The table lists about 97,000 clones, roughly 96% of them singletons. The sample consisted of T cells isolated from PBMCs. The rearrangement uses TRBV7-9 and TRBJ2-7; D not resolved. This receptor was taken from a human donor in good health. The CDR3 DNA follows: TGTGCCAGCAGCTTAGGTACGGGTTACGAGCAGTACTTC. Translated, it gives CASSLGTGYEQYF.